The 10 T cell receptor beta chains given below trace back to one sample, sequenced in a study of shared clonotypes between healthy human individuals. Positive CCR7 selection of CD45RO-negative cells yielded the naive CD8 cells, and terminally differentiated effector memory CD45RA+ cells were excluded. The data were produced by immunoSEQ multiplex PCR, yet TCRdb's version contains in-frame clones alone and is incomplete. Among some 1,900,000 clones, roughly 95% were seen once, and the ten largest hold roughly 1.2%. Sequencing was carried out using naive CD8+ T cells sorted from blood. The receptors shown here come from a man aged 18 to 35 in good health.

The chain is built from TRBV28 and TRBJ1-5; possible D gene TRBD1, 5 bases. V was clipped by 6 bases and J by 0 bases, with 9 bases between them. Looked up from germline, CDR1 is MDHEN and CDR2 is SYDVKM. This CDR3 has 14 amino acids. The DNA of the CDR3 is TGTGCCAGCAGGGTGACAGATAGCAATCAGCCCCAGCATTTT. Amino acids: CASRVTDSNQPQHF.

As regards this clone: Other DNA sequences in the sample encode the same CDR3. The chain couples TRBV4-1 to TRBJ2-7; TRBD1 aligns across 10 bases. Germline V gene sequence: CDR1 MGHRA, CDR2 YSYEKL. V lost 1 base to trimming and J lost 6 bases; unmatched junction nucleotides: 6. This CDR3 region has 15 residues. CDR3 DNA sequence: TGCGCCAGCAGCCAAGCCGGGACAGGGGCCGGCGAGCAGTACTTC. Its translation is CASSQAGTGAGEQYF.

The chain has TRBV2 and TRBJ2-3, with 8 nucleotides matching TRBD1. V was clipped by 8 bases and J by 6 bases; unmatched bases: 13. Germline lookup yields CDR1 SNHLY and CDR2 FYNNEI. This CDR3 is built from 15 residues. In DNA, the CDR3 is TGTGCCAGCTCTGGGGCTGGACAGGGTTTGGATACGCAGTATTTT. Its protein product is CASSGAGQGLDTQYF.

The CDR3 is CASSLSPGHLNTEAFF. CDR3 bases: TGTGCCAGCAGTTTATCTCCGGGACACCTGAACACTGAAGCTTTCTTT. The J gene is TRBJ1-1, the V gene TRBV27, with a possible D match to TRBD1 (6 bases). This CDR3 has 16 amino acids. CDR1 and CDR2 (germline): MNHEY, SMNVEV (reference sequence). Trimming removed 0 bases from V and 0 bases from J, with 11 bases in between.

The V call is TRBV6-5, the J call TRBJ2-7; D gene uncertain. V gave up 6 bases and J gave up 1 base, with 16 bases separating them. The CDR3 totals 15 residues. Germline assignment: CDR1 MNHEY and CDR2 SVGAGI. CDR3 loop: CASSFRPGTSYEQYF. DNA of the CDR3: TGTGCCAGCAGCTTTCGTCCTGGAACGTCCTACGAGCAGTACTTC.

The CDR3 protein is CASSLWVTPDEQFF. The CDR3 nucleotides read TGTGCCAGCAGTTTATGGGTCACGCCGGATGAGCAGTTCTTC. The chain joins TRBV28 to TRBJ2-1; D is unresolved. The germline V and J ends were trimmed by 0 bases and 8 bases, with 11 bases remaining between them. This CDR3 spans 14 amino acids. Germline loops: CDR1 MDHEN, CDR2 SYDVKM.

The rearrangement joins TRBV11-2 to TRBJ1-1; tentatively, D is TRBD1 (5 bases). The CDR3 is made up of 16 amino acids. Trimming removed 1 base at V and 4 bases at J, with 16 bases between. Looked up from germline, CDR1 is SGHAT and CDR2 is FQNNGV. CDR3 coding DNA: TGTGCCAGCAGCTTAGCCCAGGGACTGCTGGGCACTGAAGCTTTCTTT. Residues: CASSLAQGLLGTEAFF.

Written as DNA, the CDR3 is TGTGCCACCACCACGGGGGGCCCCACAGATACGCAGTATTTT. Its protein product is CATTTGGPTDTQYF. The J gene is TRBJ2-3, the V gene TRBV15; tentatively, D is TRBD2 (7 bases). CDR1 LNHNV and CDR2 YYDKDF come from the germline V gene (reference sequence). The length of the CDR3 is 14 residues. Trimming shortened V by 7 bases and J by 2 bases, and 13 bases separated the two germline ends.

The V and J genes are TRBV2 and TRBJ2-7, with TRBD1 identical over 7 bases. Trimming cost V 3 bases and J 4 bases; bases outside gene matches: 9. The CDR3 has 15 residues. Germline loops: CDR1 SNHLY, CDR2 FYNNEI. The CDR3 loop reads CASSEIGGSQYEQYF. The CDR3 DNA reads TGTGCCAGCAGTGAGATAGGGGGCAGTCAATACGAGCAGTACTTC.

This chain uses TRBV7-9 with TRBJ2-1; 8 bases map to TRBD1. Germline loops: CDR1 SEHNR, CDR2 FQNEAQ (reference sequence). The length of the CDR3 is 14 residues. Unmatched junction bases numbered 6, after V lost 3 bases and J lost 8 bases. In DNA form, the CDR3 reads TGTGCCAGCAGCTTCTCAGGGGGCATGGATGAGCAGTTCTTC. This encodes CASSFSGGMDEQFF. The whole variable domain, remainder taken from reference TRBV7-9 and TRBJ2-1, is DTGVSQNPRHKITKRGQNVTFRCDPISEHNRLYWYRQTLGQGPEFLTYFQNEAQLEKSRLLSDRFSAERPKGSFSTLEIQRTEQGDSAMYLCASSFSGGMDEQFFGPGTRLTVL.